This record covers a single TCR beta chain. Its matching antigen is unknown. The CDR3 has 11 amino acids. This record belongs to a study of T cells expressing NK-cell markers. About the study: Seven of the eight sequenced donors were HCMV-seropositive; one was seronegative.

TCRdb re-analyzed the 5' RACE reads; it lists each CDR3 protein once, without DNA. The sample includes some 460,000 distinct CDR3 sequences. Study-level points and caveats: Dominance of the CD3+CD56-NKG2C+ fraction by these clonotypes also held in several donors.

The sample consisted of blood T cells: a sorted CD56 or NKG2C T cell subset, CD4+ or CD8+ T cells, or bulk PBMC T cells (not recorded which). The chain joins TRBV12-3 or TRBV12-4 to TRBJ2-1. This sequence was found in a woman in her forties or fifties in good health. CDR3 sequence reads: CASRRDVEQFF.